This is a list of T cell receptor beta chains from one sample in a study of T cell responses to AZD1222 COVID-19 vaccine. Libraries were prepared by immunoSEQ multiplex PCR; TCRdb keeps only in-frame clonotypes and omits some of them. The sample contains 110,000 or so clones, 90% of which appear only once. Here the sequenced sample was peripheral blood, taken 28 days after the second dose of the MenACWY control vaccine. All receptors derive from an adult who received the MenACWY meningococcal vaccine as a control. The conserved cysteine and the conserved F or W are not part of the CDR3 here. Each record gives: J gene, V gene, CDR3 protein.

>TRBJ2-7|TRBV5-6
ASSLRRSAGVSYEQY
>TRBJ2-5|TRBV9
ASSAPLGLAQETQY
>TRBJ2-1|TRBV2
ASSAQTSGIGNEQF
>TRBJ1-2|TRBV5-1
ASSFSQGQGSGYT
>TRBJ2-1|TRBV5-8
ASSGDIGSSYNEQF
>TRBJ1-1|TRBV28
ASSFRRIRRSNTEAF
>TRBJ1-6|TRBV11-2
ASSFQDRRGNSPLH
>TRBJ2-7|TRBV28
ASRKTGSEQY
>TRBJ2-2|TRBV28
ASSFSRTGRNTGELF
>TRBJ2-1|TRBV28
ASSFRGMSYNEQF
>TRBJ1-5|TRBV19
ATNPSGTGVGYSNQPQH
>TRBJ2-1|TRBV7-8
ASGGDYKYNEQF
>TRBJ2-7|TRBV19
ASSMRGSYEQY
>TRBJ2-3|TRBV13
ASSLGLAGSTDTQY
>TRBJ2-7|TRBV7-3
ASSPGTGGNEQY
>TRBJ2-3|TRBV27
ASSFPGQGYSTQY
>TRBJ1-6|TRBV6-1
ASSEGSTYNSPLH
>TRBJ1-5|TRBV19
ASRIQGSNQPQH
>TRBJ2-1|TRBV12-3/TRBV12-4
ASSQTPYNEQF
>TRBJ2-5|TRBV3-1/TRBV3-2
ASSHAALGVRQETQY
>TRBJ2-7|TRBV18
ASSPTNVYEQY
>TRBJ2-7|TRBV10-3
AIRTSGTYEQY
>TRBJ1-5|TRBV28
ASRTPVAQPQH
>TRBJ2-1|TRBV14
ASSQLAGWRHEQF
>TRBJ1-6|TRBV5-5
ASQDRLSYNSPLH
>TRBJ2-5|TRBV5-1
ASSLGRGYQETQY